These T cell receptor beta chains were read from a single sample in a study of T cells after posttransplantation cyclophosphamide. Assay: immunoSEQ multiplex PCR; the TCRdb copy retains only in-frame clones and omits some. Sampling found about 870 clones, none seen once. Here the sequenced sample was PBMCs, taken after allogeneic stem cell transplant with posttransplant cyclophosphamide. All receptors come from a male patient aged 25-45 years who received an allogeneic stem cell transplant from a related donor, was CMV-positive, and had no GVHD. These T cells may partly come from the graft donor. The CDR3 runs from the conserved cysteine through the conserved F or W. A D gene is named only where the DNA matches it firmly. Clone size is given as once, few, many, or a class for an expanded clone.

size	V	J	D	DNA	CDR3
medium-sized	TRBV12-3/TRBV12-4	TRBJ2-1	NA	TGTGCCAGCAGTTTAGCTACTTACAATGAGCAGTTCTTC	CASSLATYNEQFF
medium-sized	TRBV2	TRBJ1-1	NA	TGTGCCAGCAGTGAACAGGGTCTGGACACTGAAGCTTTCTTT	CASSEQGLDTEAFF
medium-sized	TRBV6-6	TRBJ2-5	NA	TGTGCCAGCAGTCAATCAGGAGGTGGCCAGGGGACCCAGTACTTC	CASSQSGGGQGTQYF
medium-sized	TRBV11-2	TRBJ1-4	TRBD1	TGTGCCAGCAGCAGTCGACAGGGTAATGAAAAACTGTTTTTT	CASSSRQGNEKLFF
medium-sized	TRBV19	TRBJ2-3	NA	TGTGCCAGTTGGGGGCCTCCGCAGTATTTT	CASWGPPQYF
medium-sized	TRBV4-1	TRBJ2-2	NA	TGCGCCAGCAGCCGCAACAGGGACACCGGGGAGCTGTTTTTT	CASSRNRDTGELFF
many	TRBV29-1	TRBJ2-2	TRBD2	TGCAGCGTTGAACTAGCGGGGAAAAACACCGGGGAGCTGTTTTTT	CSVELAGKNTGELFF
medium-sized	TRBV11-3	TRBJ1-3	NA	TGTGCCAGCAGCGACAGCTCTGGAAACACCATATATTTT	CASSDSSGNTIYF
large	TRBV19	TRBJ1-5	NA	TGTGCCAGTAGTTACAATAGCAATCAGCCCCAGCATTTT	CASSYNSNQPQHF
medium-sized	TRBV5-8	TRBJ1-6	TRBD1	TGTGCCAGCAGCCTCAGGGGGCTTAATTCACCCCTCCACTTT	CASSLRGLNSPLHF
medium-sized	TRBV4-1	TRBJ1-2	TRBD1	TGCGCCAGCAGCCAAGTTGAGGGGACAGGGGGCGCTTTGTTTGGCTACACCTTC	CASSQVEGTGGALFGYTF
medium-sized	TRBV7-2	TRBJ1-4	NA	TGTGCCAGCAGTCTTGAGATCCAGGAAAAACTGTTTTTT	CASSLEIQEKLFF
medium-sized	TRBV4-1	TRBJ1-5	TRBD1	TGCGCCAGCAGCCGCAGAAAACAGGGGAAAAATCAGCCCCAGCATTTT	CASSRRKQGKNQPQHF
many	TRBV30	TRBJ2-3	NA	TGTGCCTGGAGTGTAGGTAGCACAGATACGCAGTATTTT	CAWSVGSTDTQYF
medium-sized	TRBV19	TRBJ2-3	TRBD1	TGTGCCAGTAGTGTTGGACAGGGATTAAATACGCAGTATTTT	CASSVGQGLNTQYF
large	TRBV5-8	TRBJ1-5	NA	TGTGCCAGCAGCTTCGTCCCTGGCAATCAGCCCCAGCATTTT	CASSFVPGNQPQHF
large	TRBV19	TRBJ2-7	NA	TGTGCCAGTAGCCCAGGGGGAGGCCTCTACGAGCAGTACTTC	CASSPGGGLYEQYF
large	TRBV9	TRBJ1-4	TRBD1	TGTGCCAGCAGCGCTGGACAGGGGAATGAAAAACTGTTTTTT	CASSAGQGNEKLFF
medium-sized	TRBV6-5	TRBJ1-3	TRBD1	TGTGCCAGCAGTTTTCACAGGGGGCACTCTGGAAACACCATATATTTT	CASSFHRGHSGNTIYF
many	TRBV7-3	TRBJ2-1	NA	TGTGCCAGCAGCTTAACGCCCAGCGGGCGCCACAATGAGCAGTTCTTC	CASSLTPSGRHNEQFF
large	TRBV27	TRBJ1-1	NA	TGTGCCAGCAGCCATGGGGGGGACACTGAAGCTTTCTTT	CASSHGGDTEAFF
many	TRBV7-8	TRBJ2-7	TRBD1	TGTGCCAGCAGCCTCCCCGGGACAGGGGTTAACGAGCAGTACTTC	CASSLPGTGVNEQYF
large	TRBV30	TRBJ1-2	TRBD1	TGTGCCTGGAGAATCACGACAGGGGGGAACTATGGCTACACCTTC	CAWRITTGGNYGYTF
medium-sized	TRBV7-3	TRBJ2-5	NA	TGTGCCAGCAGCTCTCTGGGCCTTCGGGGAGAGACCCAGTACTTC	CASSSLGLRGETQYF
medium-sized	TRBV5-1	TRBJ2-3	NA	TGCGCCAGCAGCTTGAGTTTAACAGGAGCTGGGGATACGCAGTATTTT	CASSLSLTGAGDTQYF
medium-sized	TRBV7-9	TRBJ2-2	NA	TGTGCCAGCAGCTTAGGCGGGGCGAACACCGGGGAGCTGTTTTTT	CASSLGGANTGELFF
medium-sized	TRBV5-1	TRBJ2-1	NA	TGCGCCAGCAGCTTGGGGGACTGGTCCTACAATGAGCAGTTCTTC	CASSLGDWSYNEQFF
medium-sized	TRBV5-1	TRBJ2-5	TRBD2	TGCGCCAGCAGCCCGCCCCTAGCGGGGGGGCTCCGCGAGACCCAGTACTTC	CASSPPLAGGLRETQYF
medium-sized	TRBV13	TRBJ1-1	NA	TGTGCCAGCAGCGGGGGGGGGAACACTGAAGCTTTCTTT	CASSGGGNTEAFF
large	TRBV2	TRBJ2-5	NA	TGTGCCAGCATTCCTGGAAGGCGAGGGGCCCAGTACTTC	CASIPGRRGAQYF
medium-sized	TRBV9	TRBJ2-1	TRBD2	TGTGCCAGCAGCGTAGCAGGGAGGGCCAGAGAGTACAATGAGCAGTTCTTC	CASSVAGRAREYNEQFF
many	TRBV9	TRBJ1-2	TRBD1	TGTGCCAGCAGCGTAGAGGGACAGGGGTTTAGCTATGGCTACACCTTC	CASSVEGQGFSYGYTF
medium-sized	TRBV28	TRBJ1-2	TRBD1	TGTGCCAGCACCCTGAGGGGTACAGGGGCGGGCTATGGCTACACCTTC	CASTLRGTGAGYGYTF
medium-sized	TRBV6-5	TRBJ1-1	NA	TGTGCCAGCAGCCCAGAATCCAGACTTGCACTCATGCCTTTCTTT	CASSPESRLALMPFF
medium-sized	TRBV5-1	TRBJ2-2	TRBD1	TGCGCCAGCAGCTCGGACAGGGGATTGGGCGGGGAGCTGTTTTTT	CASSSDRGLGGELFF